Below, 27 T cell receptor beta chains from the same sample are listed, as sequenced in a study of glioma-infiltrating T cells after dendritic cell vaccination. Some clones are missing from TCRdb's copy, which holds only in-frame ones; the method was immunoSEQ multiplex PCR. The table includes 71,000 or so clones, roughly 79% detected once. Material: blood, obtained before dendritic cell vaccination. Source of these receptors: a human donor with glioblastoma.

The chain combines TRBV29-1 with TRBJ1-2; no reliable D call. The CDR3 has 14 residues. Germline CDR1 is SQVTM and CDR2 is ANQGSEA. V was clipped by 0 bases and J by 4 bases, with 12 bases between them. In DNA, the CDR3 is TGCAGCGTTGAAGATTTAAGCGGGAGCTATGGCTACACCTTC. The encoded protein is CSVEDLSGSYGYTF. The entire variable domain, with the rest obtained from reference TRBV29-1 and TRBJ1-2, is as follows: SAVISQKPSRDICQRGTSLTIQCQVDSQVTMMFWYRQQPGQSLTLIATANQGSEATYESGFVIDKFPISRPNLTFSTLTVSNMSPEDSSIYLCSVEDLSGSYGYTFGSGTRLTVV.

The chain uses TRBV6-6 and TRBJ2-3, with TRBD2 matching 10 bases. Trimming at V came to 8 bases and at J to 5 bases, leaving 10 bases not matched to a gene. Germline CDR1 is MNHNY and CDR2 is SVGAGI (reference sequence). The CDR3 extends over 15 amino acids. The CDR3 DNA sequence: TGTGCCAGCGGGGGAGCGGGGGGGCTTGGAGATACGCAGTATTTT. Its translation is CASGGAGGLGDTQYF.

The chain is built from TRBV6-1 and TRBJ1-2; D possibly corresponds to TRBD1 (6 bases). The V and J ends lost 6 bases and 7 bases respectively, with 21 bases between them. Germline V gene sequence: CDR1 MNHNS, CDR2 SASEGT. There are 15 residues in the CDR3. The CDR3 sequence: CASSDIGTPIGGYTF. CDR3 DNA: TGTGCCAGCAGCGATATCGGGACACCCATTGGTGGCTACACCTTC.

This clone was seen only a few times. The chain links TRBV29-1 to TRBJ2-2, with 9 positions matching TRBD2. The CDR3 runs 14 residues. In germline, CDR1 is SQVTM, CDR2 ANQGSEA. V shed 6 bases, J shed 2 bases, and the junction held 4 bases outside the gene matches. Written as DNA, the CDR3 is TGCAGCGTGGCGACTAGCGGAAACACCGGGGAGCTGTTTTTT. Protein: CSVATSGNTGELFF.

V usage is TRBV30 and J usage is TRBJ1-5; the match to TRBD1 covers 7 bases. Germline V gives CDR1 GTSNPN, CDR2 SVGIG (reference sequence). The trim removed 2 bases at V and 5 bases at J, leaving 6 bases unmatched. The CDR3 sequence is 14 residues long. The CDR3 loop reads CAWSPGTVHQPQHF. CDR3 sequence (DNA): TGTGCCTGGAGTCCTGGGACAGTCCATCAGCCCCAGCATTTT.

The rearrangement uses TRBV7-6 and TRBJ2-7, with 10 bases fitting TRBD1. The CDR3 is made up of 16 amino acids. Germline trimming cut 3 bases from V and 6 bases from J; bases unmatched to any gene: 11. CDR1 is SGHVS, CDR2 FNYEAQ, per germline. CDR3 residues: CASSLGTGTGAFEQYF. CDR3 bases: TGTGCCAGCAGCTTGGGAACCGGGACAGGGGCTTTCGAGCAGTACTTC. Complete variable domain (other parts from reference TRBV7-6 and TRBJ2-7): GAGVSQSPRYKVTKRGQDVALRCDPISGHVSLYWYRQALGQGPEFLTYFNYEAQQDKSGLPNDRFSAERPEGSISTLTIQRTEQRDSAMYRCASSLGTGTGAFEQYFGPGTRLTVT.

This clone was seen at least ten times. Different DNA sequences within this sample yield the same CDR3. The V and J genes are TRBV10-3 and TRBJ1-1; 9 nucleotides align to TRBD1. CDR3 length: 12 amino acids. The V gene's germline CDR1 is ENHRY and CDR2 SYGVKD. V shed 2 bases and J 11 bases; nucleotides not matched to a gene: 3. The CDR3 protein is CAISEDDRGAFF. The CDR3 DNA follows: TGTGCCATCAGTGAGGATGACAGGGGGGCTTTCTTT.

CDR3 DNA sequence: TGTGCCACCAGCCGGGGGACTAGCGGGGAATTTCGCGAGCAGTACTTC. The encoded protein is CATSRGTSGEFREQYF. The gene calls are TRBV15 and TRBJ2-7, with 13 bases identical to TRBD2. V lost 5 bases, J lost 6 bases, and 10 bases stayed unmatched. CDR3 length: 16 amino acids. The germline V gene has CDR1 LNHNV and CDR2 YYDKDF (reference sequence). Together with reference TRBV15 and TRBJ2-7, the CDR3 gives the full variable domain: DAMVIQNPRYQVTQFGKPVTLSCSQTLNHNVMYWYQQKSSQAPKLLFHYYDKDFNNEADTPDNFQSRRPNTSFCFLDIRSPGLGDTAMYLCATSRGTSGEFREQYFGPGTRLTVT.

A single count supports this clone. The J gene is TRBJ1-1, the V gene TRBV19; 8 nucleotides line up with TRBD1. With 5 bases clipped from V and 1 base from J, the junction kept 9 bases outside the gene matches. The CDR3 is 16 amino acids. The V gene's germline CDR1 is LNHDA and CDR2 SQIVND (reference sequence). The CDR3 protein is CASSPNPDRGNTEAFF. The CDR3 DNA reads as TGTGCCAGTAGTCCCAATCCCGACAGGGGGAACACTGAAGCTTTCTTT.

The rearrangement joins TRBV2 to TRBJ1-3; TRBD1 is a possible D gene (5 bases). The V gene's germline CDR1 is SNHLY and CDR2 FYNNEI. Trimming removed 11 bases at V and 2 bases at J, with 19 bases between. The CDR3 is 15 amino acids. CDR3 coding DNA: TGTGCCGGCTCGCCTTGGGCGGGGGCTGGAAACACCATATATTTT. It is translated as CAGSPWAGAGNTIYF. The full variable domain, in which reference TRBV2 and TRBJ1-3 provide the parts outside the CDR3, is EPEVTQTPSHQVTQMGQEVILRCVPISNHLYFYWYRQILGQKVEFLVSFYNNEISEKSEIFDDQFSVERPDGSNFTLKIRSTKLEDSAMYFCAGSPWAGAGNTIYFGEGSWLTVV.

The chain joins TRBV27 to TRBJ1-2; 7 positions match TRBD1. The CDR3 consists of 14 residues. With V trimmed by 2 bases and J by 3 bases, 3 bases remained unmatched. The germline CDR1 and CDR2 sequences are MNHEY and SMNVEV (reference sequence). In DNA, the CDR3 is TGTGCCAGCAGTTTAACAGGGGTTGACTATGGCTACACCTTC. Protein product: CASSLTGVDYGYTF.

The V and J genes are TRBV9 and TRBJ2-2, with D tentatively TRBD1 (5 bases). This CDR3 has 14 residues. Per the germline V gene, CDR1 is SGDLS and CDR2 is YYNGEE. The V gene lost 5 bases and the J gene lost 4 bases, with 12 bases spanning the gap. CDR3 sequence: CASRKGEGTGELFF. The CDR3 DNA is TGTGCCAGCAGGAAAGGGGAAGGCACCGGGGAGCTGTTTTTT.

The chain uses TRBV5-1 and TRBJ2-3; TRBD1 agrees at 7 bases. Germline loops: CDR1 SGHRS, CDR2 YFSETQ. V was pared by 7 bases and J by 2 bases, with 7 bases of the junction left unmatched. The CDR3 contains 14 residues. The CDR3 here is CASGDQGVTDTQYF. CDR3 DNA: TGCGCCAGCGGGGACCAGGGGGTCACAGATACGCAGTATTTT.

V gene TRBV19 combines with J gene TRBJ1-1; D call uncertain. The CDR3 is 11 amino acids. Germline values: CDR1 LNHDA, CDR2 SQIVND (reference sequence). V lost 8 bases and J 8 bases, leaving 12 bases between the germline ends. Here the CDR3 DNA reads TGTGCCAGTTCGCGGACTGTCGAAGCTTTCTTT. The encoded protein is CASSRTVEAFF.

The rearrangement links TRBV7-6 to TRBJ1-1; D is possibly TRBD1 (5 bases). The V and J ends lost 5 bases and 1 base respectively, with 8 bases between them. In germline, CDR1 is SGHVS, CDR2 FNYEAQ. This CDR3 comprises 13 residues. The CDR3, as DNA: TGTGCCAGCAGCGCGGACAAGAACACTGAAGCTTTCTTT. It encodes CASSADKNTEAFF.

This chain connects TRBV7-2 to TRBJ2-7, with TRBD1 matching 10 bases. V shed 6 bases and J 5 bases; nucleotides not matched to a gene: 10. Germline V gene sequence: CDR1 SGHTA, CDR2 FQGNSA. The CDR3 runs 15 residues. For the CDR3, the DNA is TGTGCCAGCAGTTCGACTTCCGGGACAGGGGACGAGCAGTACTTC. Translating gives CASSSTSGTGDEQYF.

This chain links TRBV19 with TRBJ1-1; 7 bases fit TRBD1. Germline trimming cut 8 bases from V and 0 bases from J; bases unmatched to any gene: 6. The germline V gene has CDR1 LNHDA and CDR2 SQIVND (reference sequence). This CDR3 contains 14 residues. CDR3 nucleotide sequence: TGTGCCAGTTCGCCGGGACAGATGAACACTGAAGCTTTCTTT. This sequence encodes CASSPGQMNTEAFF.

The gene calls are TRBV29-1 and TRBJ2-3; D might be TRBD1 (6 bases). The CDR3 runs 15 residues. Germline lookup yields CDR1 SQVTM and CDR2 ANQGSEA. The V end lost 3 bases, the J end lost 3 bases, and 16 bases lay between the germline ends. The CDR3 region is CSVEPREGETDTQYF. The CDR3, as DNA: TGCAGCGTTGAGCCCCGCGAGGGGGAAACAGATACGCAGTATTTT.

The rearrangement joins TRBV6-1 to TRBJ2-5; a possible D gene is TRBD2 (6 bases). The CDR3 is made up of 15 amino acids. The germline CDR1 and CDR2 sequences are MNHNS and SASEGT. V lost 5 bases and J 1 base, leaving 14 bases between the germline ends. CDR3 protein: CASSIARDSQETQYF. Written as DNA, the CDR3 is TGTGCCAGCAGTATCGCCCGGGACTCCCAAGAGACCCAGTACTTC.

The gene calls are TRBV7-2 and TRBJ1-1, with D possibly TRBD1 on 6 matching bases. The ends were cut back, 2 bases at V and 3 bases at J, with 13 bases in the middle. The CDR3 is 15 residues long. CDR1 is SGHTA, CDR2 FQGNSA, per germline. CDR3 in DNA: TGTGCCAGCAGCTTATCGAAGGACAGCTACACTGAAGCTTTCTTT. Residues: CASSLSKDSYTEAFF.

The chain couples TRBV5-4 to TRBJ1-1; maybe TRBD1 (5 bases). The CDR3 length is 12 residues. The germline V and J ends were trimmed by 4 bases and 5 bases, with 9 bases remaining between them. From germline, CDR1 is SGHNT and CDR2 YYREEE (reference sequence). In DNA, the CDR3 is TGTGCCAGCAGCCGCGGGGGGACTGAAGCTTTCTTT. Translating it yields CASSRGGTEAFF.

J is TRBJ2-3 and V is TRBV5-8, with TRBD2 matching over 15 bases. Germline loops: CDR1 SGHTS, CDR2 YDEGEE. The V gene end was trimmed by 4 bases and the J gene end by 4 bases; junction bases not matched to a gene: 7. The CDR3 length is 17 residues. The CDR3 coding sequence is TGTGCCAGCAGCGAGGGACTAGCGGGGGGTAGGCCAGATACGCAGTATTTT. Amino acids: CASSEGLAGGRPDTQYF.

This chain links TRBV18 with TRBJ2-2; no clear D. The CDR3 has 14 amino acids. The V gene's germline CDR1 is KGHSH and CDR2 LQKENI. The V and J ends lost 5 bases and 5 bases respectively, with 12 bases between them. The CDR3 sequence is CASSVGSRTGELFF. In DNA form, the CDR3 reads TGTGCCAGCTCAGTCGGGTCGAGGACCGGGGAGCTGTTTTTT. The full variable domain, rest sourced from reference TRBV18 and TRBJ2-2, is NAGVMQNPRHLVRRRGQEARLRCSPMKGHSHVYWYRQLPEEGLKFMVYLQKENIIDESGMPKERFSAEFPKEGPSILRIQQVVRGDSAAYFCASSVGSRTGELFFGEGSRLTVL.

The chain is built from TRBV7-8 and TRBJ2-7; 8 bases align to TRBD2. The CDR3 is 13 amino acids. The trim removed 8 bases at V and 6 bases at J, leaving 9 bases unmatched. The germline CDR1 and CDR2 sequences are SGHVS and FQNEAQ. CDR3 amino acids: CASGYSGVFEQYF. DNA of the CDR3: TGTGCCAGCGGCTATAGCGGGGTTTTCGAGCAGTACTTC.

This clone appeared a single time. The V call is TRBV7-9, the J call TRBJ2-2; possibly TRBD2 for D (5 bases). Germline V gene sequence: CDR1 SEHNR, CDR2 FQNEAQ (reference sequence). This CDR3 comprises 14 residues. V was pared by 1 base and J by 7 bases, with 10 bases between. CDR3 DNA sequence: TGTGCCAGCAGCTTAGGCGCGGGCCACGGGGAGCTGTTTTTT. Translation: CASSLGAGHGELFF.

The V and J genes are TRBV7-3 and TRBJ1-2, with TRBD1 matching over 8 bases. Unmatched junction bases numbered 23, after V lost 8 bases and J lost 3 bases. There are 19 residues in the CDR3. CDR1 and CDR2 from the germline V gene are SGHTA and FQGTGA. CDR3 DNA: TGTGCCAGCTGCACGCAGACCTACGGGACAGGACGTGAGTACTATGGCTACACCTTC. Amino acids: CASCTQTYGTGREYYGYTF.

The CDR3 protein is CASSQPGQGANEQFF. DNA for the CDR3: TGTGCCAGCAGCCAGCCGGGACAGGGGGCGAATGAGCAGTTCTTC. V usage is TRBV7-6 and J usage is TRBJ2-1, with 12 bases lining up with TRBD1. V dropped 5 bases and J dropped 7; count of bases not matched to a gene: 6. Germline V gene lookup returns CDR1 SGHVS and CDR2 FNYEAQ. CDR3 length equals 15 residues.